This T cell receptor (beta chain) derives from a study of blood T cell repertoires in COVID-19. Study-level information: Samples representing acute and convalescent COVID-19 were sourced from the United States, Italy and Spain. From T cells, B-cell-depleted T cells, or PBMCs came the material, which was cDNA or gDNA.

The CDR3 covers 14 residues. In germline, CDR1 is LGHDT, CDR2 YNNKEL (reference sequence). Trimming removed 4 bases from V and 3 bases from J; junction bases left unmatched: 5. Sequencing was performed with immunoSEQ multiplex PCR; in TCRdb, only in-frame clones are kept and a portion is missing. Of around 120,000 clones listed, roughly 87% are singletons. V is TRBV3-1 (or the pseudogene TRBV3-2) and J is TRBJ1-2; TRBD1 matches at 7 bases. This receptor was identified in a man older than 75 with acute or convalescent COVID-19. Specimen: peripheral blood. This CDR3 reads CASSPDRVDYGYTF. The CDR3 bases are TGTGCCAGCAGCCCCGACAGGGTAGACTATGGCTACACCTTC.